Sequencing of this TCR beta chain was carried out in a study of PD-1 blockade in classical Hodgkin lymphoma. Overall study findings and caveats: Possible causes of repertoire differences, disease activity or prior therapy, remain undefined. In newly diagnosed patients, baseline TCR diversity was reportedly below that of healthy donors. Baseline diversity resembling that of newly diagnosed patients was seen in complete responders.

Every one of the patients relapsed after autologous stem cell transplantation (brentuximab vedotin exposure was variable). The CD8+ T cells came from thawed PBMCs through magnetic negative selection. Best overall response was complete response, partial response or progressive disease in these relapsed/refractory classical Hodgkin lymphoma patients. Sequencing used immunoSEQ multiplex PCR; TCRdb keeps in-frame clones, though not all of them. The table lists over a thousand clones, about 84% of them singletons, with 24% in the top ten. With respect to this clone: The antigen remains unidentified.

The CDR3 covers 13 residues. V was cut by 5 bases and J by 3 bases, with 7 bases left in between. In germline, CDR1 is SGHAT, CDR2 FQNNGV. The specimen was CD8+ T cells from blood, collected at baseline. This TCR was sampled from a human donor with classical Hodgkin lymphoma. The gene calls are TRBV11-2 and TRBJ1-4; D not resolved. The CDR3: CASSQRANEKLFF. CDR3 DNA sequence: TGTGCCAGCAGCCAGCGGGCTAATGAAAAACTGTTTTTT.